This T cell receptor (beta chain) appears in the sequencing data of a study of blood T cell repertoires in COVID-19. The overall study: COVID-19 samples collected from the United States, Italy and Spain covered acute and convalescent phases. From T cells, B-cell-depleted T cells, or PBMCs came the material, which was cDNA or gDNA.

The length of the CDR3 is 15 residues. Germline V CDR1 and CDR2: MDHEN, SYDVKM. V was cut by 7 bases and J by 3 bases, with 15 bases left in between. Per the original data handling: Counts of nucleated cells, estimated from reference gene primer amplification, were obtained. Assay used: immunoSEQ multiplex PCR; TCRdb lists only in-frame clones, some missing. That table supplies the V and J calls and clone size; D and trimming were determined from the DNA. The sample contains approximately 82,000 clones, roughly 82% of which appear only once. The material sequenced was peripheral blood. This rearrangement joins TRBV28 to TRBJ2-2; no firm D call. The source is a man aged 50-60 years with active or convalescent COVID-19. CDR3 sequence (DNA): TGTGCCAGCATCCAAAGTCTAGTATACACCGGGGAGCTGTTTTTT. It encodes CASIQSLVYTGELFF.